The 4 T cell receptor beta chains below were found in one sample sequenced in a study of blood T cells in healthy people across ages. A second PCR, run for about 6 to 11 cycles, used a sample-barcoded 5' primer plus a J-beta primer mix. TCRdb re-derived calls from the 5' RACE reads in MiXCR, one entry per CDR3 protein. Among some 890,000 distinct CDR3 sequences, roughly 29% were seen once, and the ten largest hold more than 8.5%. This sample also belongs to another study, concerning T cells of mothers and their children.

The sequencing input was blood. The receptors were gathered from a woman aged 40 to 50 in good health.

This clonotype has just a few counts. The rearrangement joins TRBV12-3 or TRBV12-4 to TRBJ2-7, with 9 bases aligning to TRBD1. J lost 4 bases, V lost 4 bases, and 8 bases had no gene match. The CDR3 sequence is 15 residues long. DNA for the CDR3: TGTGCCAGCAGTTGGACAGGGGAATTAAGGTACGAGCAGTACTTC. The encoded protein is CASSWTGELRYEQYF.

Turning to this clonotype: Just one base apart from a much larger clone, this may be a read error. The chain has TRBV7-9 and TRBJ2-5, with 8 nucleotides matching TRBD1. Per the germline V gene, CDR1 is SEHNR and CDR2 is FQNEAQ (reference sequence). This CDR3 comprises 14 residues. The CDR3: CAGSFAQGEETQYF. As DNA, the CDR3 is TGTGCCGGCAGCTTCGCACAGGGGGAAGAGACCCAGTACTTC.

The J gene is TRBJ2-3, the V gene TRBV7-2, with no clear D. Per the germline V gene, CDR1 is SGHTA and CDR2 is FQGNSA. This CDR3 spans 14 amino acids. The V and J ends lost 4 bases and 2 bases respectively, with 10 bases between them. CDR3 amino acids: CASSSMGFTDTQYF. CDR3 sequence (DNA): TGTGCCAGCAGCTCCATGGGATTCACAGATACGCAGTATTTT.

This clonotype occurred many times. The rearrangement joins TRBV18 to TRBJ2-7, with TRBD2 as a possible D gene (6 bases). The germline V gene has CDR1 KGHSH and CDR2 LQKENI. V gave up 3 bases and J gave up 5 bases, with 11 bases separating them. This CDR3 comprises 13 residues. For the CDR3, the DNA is TGTGCCAGCTCACCGCGGGGAAGTCACGAGCAGTACTTC. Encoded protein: CASSPRGSHEQYF.